Each of the 8 T cell receptor beta chains below was sequenced from the same sample in a study. TCRdb analysed the 5' RACE reads with MiXCR anew, one entry per CDR3 protein. Of 35,000 to 55,000 distinct CDR3 sequences listed, 22% were seen once; the top ten hold about 4.5%. Tregs were sorted as CD4+CD25+CD127-/low cells. Material for sequencing was Tregs sorted from a lymph node. Receptor source: a female donor with breast cancer.

At least ten counts were recorded for this clonotype. A read error may produce the germline difference seen at one junction end. The J gene is TRBJ2-5, the V gene TRBV7-7; perhaps TRBD1 as D (6 bases). This CDR3 is 14 amino acids long. From germline, CDR1 is SSHAT and CDR2 FNYEAQ (reference sequence). The CDR3 DNA reads as TGTGCTAGCAGCTTAGACAGGAACCAAGAGACCCAGTACTTC. Translated: CASSLDRNQETQYF.

This clonotype was seen ten or more times. Here the CDR3 reads CASSLVVSLAGHYEQYF. The CDR3 coding sequence is TGTGCCAGCAGCTTAGTAGTGTCGCTAGCGGGCCACTACGAGCAGTACTTC. The chain joins TRBV7-8 to TRBJ2-7; TRBD2 matches at 8 bases. V gave up 1 base and J gave up 3 bases; unmatched junction bases: 11. Germline CDR1 reads SGHVS; CDR2 reads FQNEAQ. The CDR3 has 17 residues.

This clonotype was observed many times. The chain has TRBV9 and TRBJ2-3; D remains ambiguous. The length of the CDR3 is 14 residues. V lost 0 bases and J lost 5, with 10 bases in between. The germline V gene encodes CDR1 SGDLS and CDR2 YYNGEE. The CDR3 DNA is TGTGCCAGCAGCGTAGGGAGCGTCAGAGATACGCAGTATTTT. Translated, it gives CASSVGSVRDTQYF.

There are many counts of this clonotype. This chain joins TRBV4-3 and TRBJ2-5, with 7 bases matching TRBD2. The CDR3 contains 15 residues. Germline V gene lookup returns CDR1 LGHNA and CDR2 YSLEER. V lost 2 bases and J lost 5; bases outside the gene matches: 8. CDR3 sequence reads: CASSQQREGGETQYF. Here the CDR3 DNA reads TGCGCCAGCAGCCAACAGCGGGAAGGAGGCGAGACCCAGTACTTC.

This clonotype showed up many times. The chain uses TRBV7-9 and TRBJ2-7; D is uncertain. The CDR3 is 11 residues long. Trimming left V 5 bases short and J 4 bases short, with 6 bases between. The germline gives CDR1 SEHNR, CDR2 FQNEAQ (reference sequence). The CDR3 region is CASSREYEQYF. DNA for the CDR3: TGTGCCAGCAGCCGAGAATACGAGCAGTACTTC.

This clonotype was counted a few times. The chain joins TRBV7-9 to TRBJ2-1, with D unresolved. The CDR3 sequence is 16 residues long. In germline, CDR1 is SEHNR, CDR2 FQNEAQ (reference sequence). V was cut by 5 bases and J by 0 bases, with 14 bases left in between. CDR3 in DNA: TGTGCCAGCAGCCCCCACAGTGGCAGCTCCTACAATGAGCAGTTCTTC. It encodes CASSPHSGSSYNEQFF.

Remarks on this clonotype: This may come from a read error, since a much larger clone is one base off. V is TRBV28 and J is TRBJ1-2, with 8 nucleotides matching TRBD1. This CDR3 is built from 11 residues. CDR1 and CDR2 from the germline V gene are MDHEN and SYDVKM. CDR3 residues: CASDRGYSYTF. The CDR3, as DNA: TGTGCCAGCGACAGGGGCTATAGCTACACCTTC.

This clonotype was detected only a few times. The chain carries TRBV6-5 and TRBJ2-7; 15 bases are a match to TRBD2. V trimming: 5 bases; J trimming: 6 bases; junction bases outside the gene matches: 5. Germline V gene sequence: CDR1 MNHEY, CDR2 SVGAGI. This CDR3 has 15 amino acids. CDR3 in DNA: TGTGCCAGCAGTGGGGGACTAGCGGGAGGAGGCGAGCAGTACTTC. The encoded protein is CASSGGLAGGGEQYF.